Following are 32 T cell receptor beta chains from one sample sequenced in a study of blood T cell repertoires in COVID-19. The repertoire was sequenced with immunoSEQ multiplex PCR; TCRdb's copy has only in-frame clones and lacks some. Of approximately 90,000 clones listed, about 89% are singletons. Sequencing was carried out using peripheral blood. These receptors originate from a man aged 50-60 years with acute or convalescent COVID-19.

This chain connects TRBV12-5 to TRBJ2-3; 15 positions match TRBD2. This CDR3 contains 16 residues. V lost 5 bases and J lost 9; bases outside the gene matches: 9. Per germline, CDR1 LGHNT and CDR2 FRNRAP. The CDR3 sequence: CASGPGLAGGPETQYF. CDR3 DNA sequence: TGTGCTAGTGGTCCCGGACTAGCGGGGGGGCCCGAAACGCAGTATTTT.

This clone was detected once. A junction end diverges from the germline sequence, so it may reflect a read error. CDR3: CASIQQGLAGGPRVF. Here the CDR3 DNA reads TGTGCCAGCATCCAACAGGGGTTAGCGGGGGGGCCAAGGGTCTTC. V and J are TRBV6-5 and TRBJ2-1; 11 nucleotides line up with TRBD2. Germline V gene lookup returns CDR1 MNHEY and CDR2 SVGAGI. The CDR3 is made up of 15 amino acids.

The gene calls are TRBV9 and TRBJ2-5, with 12 bases matching TRBD2. The CDR3 consists of 15 residues. Germline loops: CDR1 SGDLS, CDR2 YYNGEE. V was pared by 4 bases and J by 2 bases, with 3 bases of the junction left unmatched. CDR3 DNA: TGTGCCAGCAGCCGCGGACTAGCGGGGCAAGAGACCCAGTACTTC. Translation gives CASSRGLAGQETQYF.

The chain carries TRBV14 and TRBJ2-7; 7 nucleotides agree with TRBD2. The CDR3 covers 16 residues. V gave up 2 bases and J gave up 0 bases; unmatched junction bases: 7. Germline CDR1 reads SGHDN; CDR2 reads FVKESK. The DNA for the CDR3 is TGTGCCAGCAGCCAATCGGGGGGACTAAGCTCCTACGAGCAGTACTTC. The encoded protein is CASSQSGGLSSYEQYF.

Details on this clone: Other DNA sequences in this specimen translate into the identical CDR3. This chain uses TRBV19 with TRBJ1-3; D remains unclear. V lost 7 bases and J lost 0, with 4 bases in between. Germline assignment: CDR1 LNHDA and CDR2 SQIVND (reference sequence). The CDR3 covers 12 residues. The CDR3 bases are TGTGCCAGTACCTCCTCTGGAAACACCATATATTTT. It yields the protein CASTSSGNTIYF. The entire variable domain, with the rest obtained from reference TRBV19 and TRBJ1-3, is as follows: DGGITQSPKYLFRKEGQNVTLSCEQNLNHDAMYWYRQDPGQGLRLIYYSQIVNDFQKGDIAEGYSVSREKKESFPLTVTSAQKNPTAFYLCASTSSGNTIYFGEGSWLTVV.

The J gene is TRBJ2-3, the V gene TRBV9, with TRBD2 identical over 7 bases. With 4 bases clipped from V and 2 bases from J, the junction kept 7 bases outside the gene matches. The CDR3 extends over 15 amino acids. The germline V gene encodes CDR1 SGDLS and CDR2 YYNGEE. The CDR3 bases are TGTGCCAGCAGCCCTTCGGGAGGAATCACAGATACGCAGTATTTT. It translates to CASSPSGGITDTQYF.

The chain combines TRBV12-3 or TRBV12-4 with TRBJ1-2; no clear D. The germline V and J ends were trimmed by 10 bases and 1 base, with 7 bases remaining between them. The CDR3 covers 11 residues. CDR3 DNA: TGTGCCATACTCATTAACTATGGCTACACCTTC. It yields the protein CAILINYGYTF.

The CDR3 region is CATPLDRERENSGANVLTF. The CDR3 DNA is TGTGCCACCCCCCTAGACAGGGAGAGGGAGAACTCTGGGGCCAACGTCCTGACTTTC. The V and J genes are TRBV24-1 and TRBJ2-6; TRBD1 aligns across 7 bases. V trimming: 9 bases; J trimming: 0 bases; junction bases outside the gene matches: 16. CDR3 length equals 19 residues. Germline CDR1 and CDR2: KGHDR and SFDVKD.

This chain uses TRBV6-1 with TRBJ2-7; 10 positions agree with TRBD1. The CDR3 contains 16 residues. The germline V gene encodes CDR1 MNHNS and CDR2 SASEGT. V dropped 3 bases and J dropped 4; count of bases not matched to a gene: 9. For the CDR3, the DNA is TGTGCCAGCAGTGAGGTTGGGACAGGGGAAACTTACGAGCAGTACTTC. It yields the protein CASSEVGTGETYEQYF.

The rearrangement links TRBV5-1 to TRBJ2-7, with 9 bases fitting TRBD1. The CDR3 contains 15 residues. Germline V gene lookup returns CDR1 SGHRS and CDR2 YFSETQ. The J segment lost 5 bases and the V segment lost 0 bases, leaving 6 bases of the junction unmatched. The CDR3 sequence is CASSLVQGAINEQYF. In nucleotides, the CDR3 is TGCGCCAGCAGCTTGGTACAGGGGGCAATCAACGAGCAGTACTTC.

The chain is built from TRBV19 and TRBJ1-1; 9 bases are a match to TRBD1. Trimming removed 6 bases from V and 5 bases from J; junction bases left unmatched: 4. There are 13 residues in the CDR3. The germline V gene has CDR1 LNHDA and CDR2 SQIVND (reference sequence). In nucleotides, the CDR3 is TGTGCCAGTAGAGCCGGGACAGGGACTGAAGCTTTCTTT. Translating it yields CASRAGTGTEAFF.

This clone showed up just once. V usage is TRBV5-1 and J usage is TRBJ1-4; TRBD1 is a possible D gene (5 bases). V was cut by 2 bases and J by 6 bases, with 11 bases left in between. The CDR3 contains 14 residues. Looked up from germline, CDR1 is SGHRS and CDR2 is YFSETQ. The chain's CDR3 is CASSFGGADEKLFF. Here the CDR3 DNA reads TGCGCCAGCAGCTTCGGGGGTGCCGATGAAAAACTGTTTTTT.

The rearrangement uses TRBV6-5 and TRBJ2-3; D might be TRBD2 (5 bases). V dropped 4 bases and J dropped 1 base, with 15 bases sitting between them. The CDR3 covers 16 residues. The V gene's germline CDR1 is MNHEY and CDR2 SVGAGI. Written as DNA, the CDR3 is TGTGCCAGCAGTTCGCCCGAAACGGAGGGCACAGATACGCAGTATTTT. Amino acids: CASSSPETEGTDTQYF.

The chain uses TRBV6-5 and TRBJ1-2, with D possibly matching TRBD1 (6 bases). The CDR3 covers 12 residues. Germline V gene sequence: CDR1 MNHEY, CDR2 SVGAGI. CDR3 protein: CAVRQGPYGYTF. The CDR3 bases are TGTGCGGTTCGGCAGGGGCCTTATGGCTACACCTTC.

V gene TRBV7-8 combines with J gene TRBJ1-5, with D possibly TRBD1 on 5 matching bases. This CDR3 comprises 15 residues. The germline V gene has CDR1 SGHVS and CDR2 FQNEAQ. Trimming shortened V by 0 bases and J by 1 base, and 7 bases separated the two germline ends. The CDR3 protein is CASSLAGGSNQPQHF. As DNA, the CDR3 is TGTGCCAGCAGCTTAGCCGGGGGAAGCAATCAGCCCCAGCATTTT.

The rearrangement joins TRBV5-6 to TRBJ2-1, with D tentatively TRBD2 (7 bases). Germline CDR1 reads SGHDT; CDR2 reads YYEEEE. The V end was cut by 0 bases, the J end by 1 base, with 11 bases between. The CDR3 extends over 16 amino acids. The CDR3 sequence: CASSLGGGLSYNEQFF. DNA for the CDR3: TGTGCCAGCAGCTTGGGCGGGGGCCTGTCCTACAATGAGCAGTTCTTC.

This chain links TRBV5-1 with TRBJ1-1, with TRBD1 matching over 8 bases. After removal of 3 bases from V and 4 bases from J, the junction contained 8 bases not matched to a gene. CDR3 size: 15 residues. Germline V gives CDR1 SGHRS, CDR2 YFSETQ. The chain's CDR3 is CASSSSTGVFTEAFF. Here the CDR3 DNA reads TGCGCCAGCAGCTCGTCGACAGGGGTCTTCACTGAAGCTTTCTTT.

This clone has just a few counts. The chain has TRBV30 and TRBJ2-7; 12 bases line up with TRBD2. Germline V gene data show CDR1 as GTSNPN and CDR2 as SVGIG (reference sequence). This CDR3 has 14 residues. The ends lost 4 bases at V and 5 bases at J; junction bases unmatched: 6. CDR3: CAWNRLAGAHEQYF. The CDR3 nucleotides read TGTGCCTGGAACCGACTAGCGGGGGCACACGAGCAGTACTTC.

V gene TRBV6-1 combines with J gene TRBJ1-1; 7 bases are shared with TRBD1. Germline assignment: CDR1 MNHNS and CDR2 SASEGT. The CDR3 sequence is 15 residues long. The junction had 7 bases not matched to a gene; V was cut back by 3 bases and J by 3 bases. The CDR3 bases are TGTGCCAGCAGTGACCCGGCAGGGGGTTACACTGAAGCTTTCTTT. It encodes CASSDPAGGYTEAFF.

This chain uses TRBV7-2 with TRBJ1-1; D is uncertain. CDR1 is SGHTA, CDR2 FQGNSA, per germline. This CDR3 contains 15 residues. Trimming removed 2 bases from V and 1 base from J, with 11 bases in between. CDR3 bases: TGTGCCAGCAGCTTATTCGGGAATGCGAACACTGAAGCTTTCTTT. It yields the protein CASSLFGNANTEAFF.

This chain links TRBV28 with TRBJ2-7, with TRBD1 matching 8 bases. CDR1 MDHEN and CDR2 SYDVKM come from the germline V gene. This CDR3 spans 15 amino acids. V lost 4 bases to trimming and J lost 3 bases; unmatched junction nucleotides: 8. The CDR3, as DNA: TGTGCCAGCAGTTCCTCCGGGACAGGTCTCTACGAGCAGTACGTC. Amino acids: CASSSSGTGLYEQYV.

The V call is TRBV19, the J call TRBJ1-1, with TRBD1 matching over 7 bases. V was pared by 5 bases and J by 7 bases, with 7 bases of the junction left unmatched. The length of the CDR3 is 13 residues. The germline V gene encodes CDR1 LNHDA and CDR2 SQIVND (reference sequence). CDR3 residues: CASSPRDRLEAFF. Here the CDR3 DNA reads TGTGCCAGTAGTCCCCGGGACAGACTTGAAGCTTTCTTT.

The rearrangement links TRBV7-2 to TRBJ2-2; possible D gene TRBD2, 5 bases. CDR3 length: 15 amino acids. Germline CDR1 reads SGHTA; CDR2 reads FQGNSA. V gave up 1 base and J gave up 4 bases, with 10 bases separating them. The CDR3 spells CASSLGGLFTGELFF. The CDR3 bases are TGTGCCAGCAGCTTAGGCGGACTTTTCACCGGGGAGCTGTTTTTT.

This clone was observed a single time. The J gene is TRBJ2-5, the V gene TRBV19, with 10 bases fitting TRBD2. After removal of 3 bases from V and 1 base from J, the junction contained 11 bases not matched to a gene. The CDR3 totals 18 residues. Per germline, CDR1 LNHDA and CDR2 SQIVND (reference sequence). For the CDR3, the DNA is TGTGCCAGTAGTATTTACCCCCAGCTAGCGGGGGCCCAAGAGACCCAGTACTTC. Translation: CASSIYPQLAGAQETQYF.

The chain combines TRBV28 with TRBJ2-7; TRBD1 matches 9 bases. Trimming removed 4 bases from V and 3 bases from J; junction bases left unmatched: 13. The CDR3 is 17 residues long. CDR1 MDHEN and CDR2 SYDVKM come from the germline V gene. The CDR3 here is CASSSRGTGLTGYEQYV. The CDR3 region has the DNA TGTGCCAGCAGTTCGCGAGGGACAGGGCTAACTGGCTACGAGCAGTACGTC.

The chain recombines TRBV18 with TRBJ1-4; D possibly corresponds to TRBD1 (5 bases). Germline CDR1 and CDR2: KGHSH and LQKENI. The CDR3 totals 14 residues. V lost 6 bases to trimming and J lost 3 bases, with 11 bases between them. The CDR3 is CASSRRGPNEKLFF. Here the CDR3 DNA reads TGTGCCAGCTCGCGGCGGGGCCCTAATGAAAAACTGTTTTTT.

This clone was recorded only once. The chain has TRBV5-4 and TRBJ2-7; D might be TRBD1 (6 bases). Germline V CDR1 and CDR2: SGHNT, YYREEE (reference sequence). V lost 0 bases to trimming and J lost 4 bases, with 8 bases between them. This CDR3 is built from 13 residues. The CDR3 loop is CASSLAQGYEQYF. The CDR3 DNA follows: TGTGCCAGCAGCTTGGCCCAGGGGTACGAGCAGTACTTC.

The rearrangement joins TRBV3-1 (or the pseudogene TRBV3-2) to TRBJ2-2; D is undetermined. The length of the CDR3 is 17 residues. The germline gives CDR1 LGHDT, CDR2 YNNKEL (reference sequence). V dropped 4 bases and J dropped 5 bases, with 20 bases sitting between them. CDR3 in amino acids: CASSRGSTVLLTGELFF. In DNA, the CDR3 is TGTGCCAGCAGCCGAGGCTCAACCGTCCTATTAACCGGGGAGCTGTTTTTT.

The rearrangement uses TRBV28 and TRBJ1-5; D gene unclear. The V and J ends lost 3 bases and 1 base respectively, with 16 bases between them. The germline CDR1 and CDR2 sequences are MDHEN and SYDVKM. The CDR3 has 17 amino acids. CDR3 loop: CASSLFSVGVSNQPQHF. Written as DNA, the CDR3 is TGTGCCAGCAGTTTGTTTTCGGTTGGTGTCAGCAATCAGCCCCAGCATTTT.

The chain combines TRBV7-8 with TRBJ1-5; D not certain. CDR3 size: 15 residues. In germline, CDR1 is SGHVS, CDR2 FQNEAQ. Trimming cost V 1 base and J 2 bases, with 9 bases left between them. For the CDR3, the DNA is TGTGCCAGCAGCTTAGTGGCGGCTCGCAATCAGCCCCAGCATTTT. Protein sequence: CASSLVAARNQPQHF.

This clone was seen a single time. The chain combines TRBV5-6 with TRBJ1-2; 9 bases align to TRBD1. Germline lookup yields CDR1 SGHDT and CDR2 YYEEEE. This CDR3 comprises 16 residues. V gave up 0 bases and J gave up 8 bases; unmatched junction bases: 11. In DNA, the CDR3 is TGTGCCAGCAGCTTGGCGGCCACAGGGGGCCTTAAAGGCTACACCTTC. Protein product: CASSLAATGGLKGYTF.

The J gene is TRBJ1-1, the V gene TRBV2; 9 bases match TRBD1. The trim removed 4 bases at V and 0 bases at J, leaving 12 bases unmatched. Germline lookup yields CDR1 SNHLY and CDR2 FYNNEI. This CDR3 spans 18 amino acids. CDR3 region: CASSGQIGQGIMNTEAFF. CDR3 in DNA: TGTGCCAGCAGTGGACAAATTGGACAGGGGATTATGAACACTGAAGCTTTCTTT.